These 21 T cell receptor beta chains came from one sample sequenced in a study of vaccination and CD4 T cells after COVID-19. Cultured CD4+ T-cell DNA underwent Oncomine TCR Beta short-read sequencing. MiXCR, run by TCRdb on the PCR reads, gives a single entry per CDR3 protein. This repertoire shows about 15,000 distinct CDR3 sequences, about 56% found once; its top ten account for about 5%. As to treatment: approximately 11-day PBMC culture with coronavirus spike peptide pools or control peptides (ViraFEST assay). Antigens for these TCRs are unknown. The sample consisted of CD4+ T cells from blood, cultured in vitro, taken before SARS-CoV-2 vaccination. These receptors were collected from a human donor who had recovered from COVID-19.

As for this clonotype: A read error may account for a junction end that differs from germline. This chain connects TRBV12-3 or TRBV12-4 to TRBJ2-5; D could derive from TRBD1 or TRBD2 (6 bases each). This CDR3 contains 14 residues. CDR3 sequence (DNA): TGTGCCAGCAGTTTAGCGGAGGGGGTGGGGACCCTGTACTTC. Its translation: CASSLAEGVGTLYF.

This clonotype was picked up a small number of times. The chain uses TRBV6-1 and TRBJ2-7; 7 positions agree with TRBD2. The CDR3 loop spans 16 amino acids. Germline assignment: CDR1 MNHNS and CDR2 SASEGT. With V trimmed by 4 bases and J by 3 bases, 12 bases remained unmatched. CDR3 in amino acids: CASSGNRASGVYEQYF. The DNA of the CDR3 is TGTGCCAGCAGTGGGAATAGGGCTAGCGGAGTCTACGAGCAGTACTTC.

The chain uses TRBV7-2 and TRBJ1-5; no definite D call. The V end was cut by 1 base, the J end by 0 bases, with 7 bases between. CDR3 size: 15 residues. CDR1 SGHTA and CDR2 FQGNSA come from the germline V gene. CDR3 sequence reads: CASSLDGYSNQPQHF. For the CDR3, the DNA is TGTGCCAGCAGCTTAGACGGTTATAGCAATCAGCCCCAGCATTTT. Combining the CDR3 with reference TRBV7-2 and TRBJ1-5 gives the whole variable domain GAGVSQSPSNKVTEKGKDVELRCDPISGHTALYWYRQSLGQGLEFLIYFQGNSAPDKSGLPSDRFSAERTGGSVSTLTIQRTQQEDSAVYLCASSLDGYSNQPQHFGDGTRLSIL.

CDR3 coding DNA: TGTGCCAGTAGTACAAGTACGGGGGGCACATTTTACAATGAGCAGTTCTTC. Its protein product is CASSTSTGGTFYNEQFF. V usage is TRBV19 and J usage is TRBJ2-1, with D possibly TRBD2 on 7 matching bases. CDR3 length: 17 amino acids. CDR1 and CDR2 (germline): LNHDA, SQIVND (reference sequence). Trimming removed 4 bases at V and 4 bases at J, with 20 bases between. The full variable domain, rest sourced from reference TRBV19 and TRBJ2-1, is DGGITQSPKYLFRKEGQNVTLSCEQNLNHDAMYWYRQDPGQGLRLIYYSQIVNDFQKGDIAEGYSVSREKKESFPLTVTSAQKNPTAFYLCASSTSTGGTFYNEQFFGPGTRLTVL.

The chain couples TRBV7-9 to TRBJ2-7; 7 bases are shared with TRBD1. Germline V gene lookup returns CDR1 SEHNR and CDR2 FQNEAQ (reference sequence). This CDR3 is built from 14 residues. V shed 5 bases, J shed 3 bases, and the junction held 7 bases outside the gene matches. The CDR3 loop is CASSHRDRNYEQYF. CDR3 sequence (DNA): TGTGCCAGCAGCCACCGGGACAGAAACTACGAGCAGTACTTC.

This sequence joins TRBV6-1 and TRBJ1-1, with TRBD1 matching over 9 bases. The CDR3 consists of 15 residues. In germline, CDR1 is MNHNS, CDR2 SASEGT. With 6 bases clipped from V and 3 bases from J, the junction kept 8 bases outside the gene matches. CDR3 in DNA: TGTGCCAGCAGGCGGACAGGGGACCGTCACACTGAAGCTTTCTTT. Its protein product is CASRRTGDRHTEAFF.

The chain joins TRBV20-1 to TRBJ2-6; TRBD1 matches at 11 bases. With V trimmed by 1 base and J by 4 bases, 9 bases remained unmatched. Germline CDR1 is DFQATT and CDR2 is SNEGSKA (reference sequence). The CDR3 loop spans 18 amino acids. Here the CDR3 DNA reads TGCAGTGCTAGAGGGACAGGGGGCCGGGTTGGAGGGGCCAACGTCCTGACTTTC. This encodes CSARGTGGRVGGANVLTF.

This clonotype was detected a few times. The chain recombines TRBV27 with TRBJ2-1; 10 positions match TRBD1. This CDR3 is built from 15 residues. The V and J ends lost 7 bases and 9 bases, in that order; junction bases with no gene match: 12. Germline loops: CDR1 MNHEY, CDR2 SMNVEV (reference sequence). CDR3 nucleotides: TGTGCCAGCAACCAACCCGGACAGGGGGGGGCTGAGCAGTTCTTC. This sequence encodes CASNQPGQGGAEQFF.

The chain combines TRBV20-1 with TRBJ1-2; D might be TRBD1 (6 bases). Trimming left V 4 bases short and J 6 bases short, with 12 bases between. The CDR3 covers 12 residues. The germline CDR1 and CDR2 sequences are DFQATT and SNEGSKA (reference sequence). Here the CDR3 reads CSAMTGGDGYTF. CDR3 nucleotides: TGCAGTGCTATGACAGGAGGGGATGGCTACACCTTC.

A word on this clonotype: Here the CDR3 omits its conserved ending phenylalanine or tryptophan, so a read error is the likely source. The rearrangement links TRBV7-9 to TRBJ2-7; tentatively, D is TRBD2 (6 bases). The CDR3 spans 15 residues. Germline CDR1 is SEHNR and CDR2 is FQNEAQ (reference sequence). Trimming shortened V by 2 bases and J by 6 bases, and 17 bases separated the two germline ends. The CDR3 region is CASSLSGGSGGEQYL. The CDR3 coding sequence is TGTGCCAGCAGCTTAAGCGGAGGGTCTGGGGGCGAGCAGTACCTC.

This clonotype was counted a few times. The V gene is TRBV15, the J gene TRBJ1-1; the D gene is possibly TRBD1 (6 bases). This CDR3 region has 14 residues. CDR1 is LNHNV, CDR2 YYDKDF, per germline (reference sequence). Trimming shortened V by 0 bases and J by 2 bases, and 7 bases separated the two germline ends. DNA of the CDR3: TGTGCCACCAGCAGAGACAGGGGAAACACTGAAGCTTTCTTT. Its translation is CATSRDRGNTEAFF.

The CDR3 is CASRGGTPYGYTF. The CDR3 coding sequence is TGTGCCAGCAGGGGAGGGACCCCATATGGCTACACCTTC. The V and J genes are TRBV12-3 or TRBV12-4 and TRBJ1-2; possibly TRBD1 for D (5 bases). The CDR3 is made up of 13 amino acids. V lost 6 bases and J lost 5, with 13 bases in between.

The rearrangement links TRBV6-5 to TRBJ2-6, with D hard to call. V was clipped by 0 bases and J by 0 bases, with 9 bases between them. There are 17 residues in the CDR3. CDR1 is MNHEY and CDR2 is SVGAGI in the germline V gene. CDR3 amino acids: CASSYSYRNSGANVLTF. The CDR3 coding sequence is TGTGCCAGCAGTTACTCGTACAGAAACTCTGGGGCCAACGTCCTGACTTTC.

The V and J genes are TRBV6-1 and TRBJ1-5; D is perhaps TRBD1 (5 bases). Germline V gene sequence: CDR1 MNHNS, CDR2 SASEGT. This CDR3 comprises 14 residues. Trimming shortened V by 8 bases and J by 6 bases, and 17 bases separated the two germline ends. The CDR3 is CASSPAGDGQPQHF. The DNA for the CDR3 is TGTGCCAGCTCCCCGGCGGGGGACGGTCAGCCCCAGCATTTT.

V and J are TRBV7-6 and TRBJ1-2; 8 positions match TRBD1. The germline V gene encodes CDR1 SGHVS and CDR2 FNYEAQ. J was trimmed by 4 bases and V by 5 bases; bases with no gene match: 12. There are 16 residues in the CDR3. In DNA, the CDR3 is TGTGCCAGCAGCCCACTGGAACAGGGGGGGAGCTATGGCTACACCTTC. This translates into CASSPLEQGGSYGYTF. Together with reference TRBV7-6 and TRBJ1-2, the CDR3 gives the full variable domain: GAGVSQSPRYKVTKRGQDVALRCDPISGHVSLYWYRQALGQGPEFLTYFNYEAQQDKSGLPNDRFSAERPEGSISTLTIQRTEQRDSAMYRCASSPLEQGGSYGYTFGSGTRLTVV.

The chain employs TRBV11-3 and TRBJ1-1; the D is unclear. The CDR3 is made up of 15 amino acids. Between the trimmed V and J ends, which lost 0 bases and 1 base, there was a span of 9 bases. The germline gives CDR1 SGHNT, CDR2 YENEEA. The CDR3 nucleotides read TGTGCCAGCAGCTTAGATCGCGTACAGAACACTGAAGCTTTCTTT. It yields the protein CASSLDRVQNTEAFF.

This chain links TRBV4-1 with TRBJ2-4; the D gene could be TRBD1 or TRBD2 (6 bases each). Germline CDR1 is MGHRA and CDR2 is YSYEKL. This CDR3 comprises 16 residues. V dropped 0 bases and J dropped 9 bases, with 18 bases sitting between them. CDR3 DNA: TGCGCCAGCAGCCAAGATTACGGGGGCGACATTTCCATTCAGTACTTC. It yields the protein CASSQDYGGDISIQYF.

This sequence joins TRBV6-1 and TRBJ1-1; D call uncertain. V shed 11 bases and J shed 1 base, with 14 bases lying between them. Germline V gives CDR1 MNHNS, CDR2 SASEGT. The length of the CDR3 is 13 residues. The CDR3 loop is CAAEGAGNTEAFF. The CDR3 DNA reads as TGTGCCGCGGAGGGCGCGGGGAACACTGAAGCTTTCTTT.

The rearrangement links TRBV6-2 or TRBV6-3 to TRBJ2-5; the match to TRBD2 covers 9 bases. Unmatched junction bases numbered 6, after V lost 6 bases and J lost 4 bases. The CDR3 has 14 amino acids. Germline V lookup: CDR1 MNHEY, CDR2 SVGEGT. The CDR3 sequence: CASSPSGRSETQYF. In nucleotides, the CDR3 is TGTGCCAGCAGCCCCAGCGGGAGGTCAGAGACCCAGTACTTC.

This chain joins TRBV20-1 and TRBJ2-5, with D unclear. Germline CDR1 reads DFQATT; CDR2 reads SNEGSKA (reference sequence). The CDR3 runs to 14 residues. Between the trimmed V and J ends, which lost 4 bases and 2 bases, there was a span of 14 bases. This chain's CDR3 is CSAMATPPQETQYF. CDR3 DNA: TGCAGTGCTATGGCGACGCCACCTCAAGAGACCCAGTACTTC.

The chain is built from TRBV20-1 and TRBJ1-1; D gene uncertain. This CDR3 is 11 amino acids long. V lost 5 bases to trimming and J lost 6 bases, with 10 bases between them. Germline V gene data show CDR1 as DFQATT and CDR2 as SNEGSKA (reference sequence). Here the CDR3 DNA reads TGCAGTGCTCCCCGGCAGTCTGAAGCTTTCTTT. This translates into CSAPRQSEAFF.